A single sample gave rise to the 9 T cell receptor beta chains below, sequenced in a study of blood T cell repertoires in COVID-19. Here immunoSEQ multiplex PCR was the method, and the copy in TCRdb shows in-frame clones only, minus some. This sample has some 180,000 clones, with roughly 80% found just once. Source material: peripheral blood. These receptors were obtained from an elderly woman with COVID-19, enrolled during active disease.

There are a few counts of this clone. This sequence joins TRBV10-3 and TRBJ2-2; D possibly corresponds to TRBD2 (6 bases). The CDR3 has 16 residues. Trimming stripped 3 bases from V and 5 bases from J, with 16 bases between. Germline CDR1 reads ENHRY; CDR2 reads SYGVKD. As DNA, the CDR3 is TGTGCCATCAGTGATATACGGAGCGGGTGGACCGGGGAGCTGTTTTTT. Translation gives CAISDIRSGWTGELFF.

This clone showed up just a few times. This rearrangement joins TRBV2 to TRBJ1-2; TRBD1 might be the D (6 bases). Germline CDR1 is SNHLY and CDR2 is FYNNEI. Between the trimmed V and J ends, which lost 3 bases and 8 bases, there was a span of 10 bases. This CDR3 has 12 residues. Here the CDR3 DNA reads TGTGCCAGCAGTGAGTACAGGGACGGCTACACCTTC. This codes for CASSEYRDGYTF.

This sequence joins TRBV19 and TRBJ1-3; 7 nucleotides align to TRBD1. With 4 bases clipped from V and 3 bases from J, the junction kept 6 bases outside the gene matches. CDR1 LNHDA and CDR2 SQIVND come from the germline V gene (reference sequence). The CDR3 runs to 15 residues. The DNA of the CDR3 is TGTGCCAGTAGTAGACAGGGCAGTGTTGGAAACACCATATATTTT. As protein: CASSRQGSVGNTIYF.

This chain uses TRBV7-9 with TRBJ2-7; D call uncertain. Trimming stripped 5 bases from V and 3 bases from J, with 11 bases between. CDR1 and CDR2 (germline): SEHNR, FQNEAQ (reference sequence). The CDR3 has 13 residues. The CDR3 sequence is CASSHRVLYEQYF. The DNA of the CDR3 is TGTGCCAGCAGCCATCGGGTCCTCTACGAGCAGTACTTC.

This rearrangement joins TRBV5-1 to TRBJ1-1; the D gene is possibly TRBD1 (6 bases). The CDR3 has 14 residues. Germline CDR1 and CDR2: SGHRS and YFSETQ. V shed 1 base and J shed 6 bases, with 13 bases lying between them. This CDR3 reads CASSLSPTGSEAFF. The CDR3 DNA reads as TGCGCCAGCAGCTTGAGTCCCACAGGGTCTGAAGCTTTCTTT.

The chain joins TRBV19 to TRBJ1-5; a weak D match, TRBD1 (5 bases). Per germline, CDR1 LNHDA and CDR2 SQIVND (reference sequence). The CDR3 is 14 amino acids. V lost 5 bases to trimming and J lost 3 bases, with 11 bases between them. CDR3 sequence: CASSVRQTNQPQHF. The DNA of the CDR3 is TGTGCCAGTAGTGTAAGACAGACCAATCAGCCCCAGCATTTT.

V usage is TRBV14 and J usage is TRBJ2-3, with 7 bases lining up with TRBD1. V trimming: 2 bases; J trimming: 7 bases; junction bases outside the gene matches: 6. Germline V gene sequence: CDR1 SGHDN, CDR2 FVKESK. The CDR3 covers 14 residues. The CDR3 DNA sequence: TGTGCCAGCAGCCAATACAGGGGAGCGTATACGCAGTATTTT. Translation gives CASSQYRGAYTQYF. Combining the CDR3 with reference TRBV14 and TRBJ2-3 gives the whole variable domain EAGVTQFPSHSVIEKGQTVTLRCDPISGHDNLYWYRRVMGKEIKFLLHFVKESKQDESGMPNNRFLAERTGGTYSTLKVQPAELEDSGVYFCASSQYRGAYTQYFGPGTRLTVL.

This rearrangement joins TRBV2 to TRBJ2-5, with 7 nucleotides matching TRBD1. V shed 6 bases and J 1 base; nucleotides not matched to a gene: 5. The CDR3 is made up of 14 amino acids. From germline, CDR1 is SNHLY and CDR2 FYNNEI. CDR3 in DNA: TGTGCCAGCAGGCGACGGGACAGCCAAGAGACCCAGTACTTC. Its translation: CASRRRDSQETQYF.

The V call is TRBV11-3, the J call TRBJ1-2; 7 bases are a match to TRBD1. Germline trimming cut 4 bases from V and 2 bases from J; bases unmatched to any gene: 4. The CDR3 runs 14 residues. Germline CDR1 and CDR2: SGHNT and YENEEA. Written as DNA, the CDR3 is TGTGCCAGCAGCTCGGGACAGTTAAACTATGGCTACACCTTC. Translating gives CASSSGQLNYGYTF.